This TCR beta chain was captured by sequencing in a study of blood T cells in healthy people across ages. Study results and caveats: The study found more naive CD4+ cells and higher diversity in long-lived than aged donors. When one million T cells were used, diversity estimates were thought to be underestimates.

In the case of this clonotype: Its antigen remains unidentified.

Healthy Caucasian individuals from Russia aged 6 to 90 were enrolled as donors. The study isolated at least 7 million PBMCs from each sample. CDR1 and CDR2 (germline): SGHRS, YFSETQ. This CDR3 has 13 residues. Trimming removed 2 bases from V and 5 bases from J, with 10 bases in between. The use of a sample-barcoded 5' primer and a J-beta primer mix characterized a second PCR of roughly 6 to 11 cycles. MiXCR, applied by TCRdb to the 5' RACE reads, yields one record per CDR3 protein. The data hold about 1.4 million distinct CDR3 sequences, with 59% observed a single time. This clonotype was obtained from a young man in good health. The sample taken for sequencing was blood. The chain uses TRBV5-1 and TRBJ2-5, with a possible D match to TRBD2 (5 bases). CDR3 coding DNA: TGCGCCAGCAGCTTAGCATGGAGGGAGACCCAGTACTTC. It specifies CASSLAWRETQYF.